This T cell receptor beta chain appears in the sequencing data of a study of T cell repertoires in cytomegalovirus infection. Study-wide context: Evidence of both CMV infection and a matching HLA type came from public TCR beta signatures. Overall study results and limits: Carriers of CMV and the relevant HLA type were discriminated by public TCR beta frequency.

Note on this clonotype: What it binds is not known. Relative to the germline gene, one junction end is altered; a read error may explain this.

The V gene's germline CDR1 is SSHAT and CDR2 FNYEAQ (reference sequence). CDR3 length: 13 residues. TCRdb used MiXCR to reprocess the reads, holding one entry per CDR3 protein. The sample holds about 900,000 distinct CDR3 sequences, around a third seen once. V usage is TRBV7-7 and J usage is TRBJ2-1, with D unresolved. This receptor was obtained from a human donor in good health (CMV status not recorded). Some clones in this sample may be carry-over from other donors' samples. The specimen was cultured CD8+ T cells from PBMCs, collected from culture after CMV antigen stimulation. The CDR3 loop is CASSALQSNEQFF. The CDR3 nucleotides are TGTGCTAGCAGCGCACTACAGAGCAATGAGCAGTTCTTC.